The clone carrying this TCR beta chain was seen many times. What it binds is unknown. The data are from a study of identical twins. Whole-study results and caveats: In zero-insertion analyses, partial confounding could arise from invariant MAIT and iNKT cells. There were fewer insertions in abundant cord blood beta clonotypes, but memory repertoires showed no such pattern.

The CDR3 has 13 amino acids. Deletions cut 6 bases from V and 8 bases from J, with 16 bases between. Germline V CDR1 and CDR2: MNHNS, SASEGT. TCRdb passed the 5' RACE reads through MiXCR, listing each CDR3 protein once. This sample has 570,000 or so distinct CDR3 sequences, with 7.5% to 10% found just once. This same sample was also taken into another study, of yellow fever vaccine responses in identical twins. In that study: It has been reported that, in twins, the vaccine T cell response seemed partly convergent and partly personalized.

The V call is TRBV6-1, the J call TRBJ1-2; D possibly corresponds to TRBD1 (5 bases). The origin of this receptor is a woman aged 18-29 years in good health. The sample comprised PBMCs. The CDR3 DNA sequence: TGTGCCAGCAGGATGACAGACCTTTCCGGCTACACCTTC. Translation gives CASRMTDLSGYTF.